This entry lists 24 T cell receptor beta chains sequenced from one sample in a study of control samples from healthy donors and cancer patients. The protocol was immunoSEQ multiplex PCR, while the TCRdb copy is restricted to in-frame clones and leaves out a portion. The sample lists around 50,000 clones, 95% to 97% occurring once. The sequenced sample was blood. These receptors came from a woman under 40 in good health.

V usage is TRBV24-1 and J usage is TRBJ2-3; 7 positions agree with TRBD2. Germline V gene sequence: CDR1 KGHDR, CDR2 SFDVKD. The CDR3 runs to 16 residues. V trimming: 7 bases; J trimming: 2 bases; junction bases outside the gene matches: 11. The CDR3 loop is CATSSGLAVYTDTQYF. The CDR3, as DNA: TGTGCCACCAGCTCGGGGCTAGCGGTTTACACAGATACGCAGTATTTT.

The chain has TRBV7-3 and TRBJ2-1; D remains ambiguous. CDR1 is SGHTA, CDR2 FQGTGA, per germline. The CDR3 runs to 13 residues. Trimming stripped 0 bases from V and 5 bases from J, with 5 bases between. CDR3 in DNA: TGTGCCAGCAGCTTAACCGGCCACAATGAGCAGTTCTTC. Translation: CASSLTGHNEQFF.

V and J are TRBV27 and TRBJ2-7, with 7 bases lining up with TRBD2. Germline V gene lookup returns CDR1 MNHEY and CDR2 SMNVEV (reference sequence). There are 13 residues in the CDR3. V shed 5 bases, J shed 4 bases, and the junction held 5 bases outside the gene matches. Written as DNA, the CDR3 is TGTGCCAGCAGTCCCAATAGCGGGTACGAGCAGTACTTC. It encodes CASSPNSGYEQYF.

This clone showed up just once. The V call is TRBV28, the J call TRBJ2-3, with 13 bases identical to TRBD2. The ends lost 5 bases at V and 6 bases at J; junction bases unmatched: 8. In germline, CDR1 is MDHEN, CDR2 SYDVKM. The CDR3 has 16 residues. CDR3 nucleotide sequence: TGTGCCAGCAGTCCCTTGACTAGCGGGAGGCGGGATACGCAGTATTTT. Its protein is CASSPLTSGRRDTQYF. The variable domain in full, with the rest retrieved from reference TRBV28 and TRBJ2-3, is DVKVTQSSRYLVKRTGEKVFLECVQDMDHENMFWYRQDPGLGLRLIYFSYDVKMKEKGDIPEGYSVSREKKERFSLILESASTNQTSMYLCASSPLTSGRRDTQYFGPGTRLTVL.

The chain joins TRBV7-9 to TRBJ2-3; the match to TRBD2 covers 10 bases. Losses at the gene ends were 1 base for V and 2 bases for J; bases not matched to a gene: 3. The germline V gene encodes CDR1 SEHNR and CDR2 FQNEAQ (reference sequence). There are 16 residues in the CDR3. CDR3 amino acids: CASSLVGLANTDTQYF. CDR3 in DNA: TGTGCCAGCAGCTTAGTGGGACTAGCGAACACAGATACGCAGTATTTT.

The chain is built from TRBV10-3 and TRBJ1-1; no firm D call. V was shortened by 2 bases and J by 8 bases, with 12 bases between the two germline ends. The CDR3 loop spans 13 amino acids. Germline CDR1 is ENHRY and CDR2 is SYGVKD. The CDR3 nucleotides are TGTGCCATCAGTGAGGGGCAGGTATTGGAAGCTTTCTTT. Translating gives CAISEGQVLEAFF.

J is TRBJ2-5 and V is TRBV5-6; D is possibly TRBD1 (5 bases). V was cut by 4 bases and J by 1 base, with 11 bases left in between. The CDR3 extends over 14 amino acids. Germline V lookup: CDR1 SGHDT, CDR2 YYEEEE. This CDR3 is CASSDGHSQETQYF. CDR3 DNA: TGTGCCAGCAGCGACGGACACAGCCAAGAGACCCAGTACTTC.

The chain employs TRBV29-1 and TRBJ2-5, with a weak D call TRBD2 (6 bases). With 8 bases removed from V and 1 base from J, the gap between germline ends came to 14 bases. CDR1 and CDR2 (germline): SQVTM, ANQGSEA. The CDR3 is made up of 13 amino acids. This CDR3 is CSSEIAVQETQYF. Written as DNA, the CDR3 is TGCAGCTCTGAGATAGCGGTCCAAGAGACCCAGTACTTC.

V usage is TRBV10-3 and J usage is TRBJ1-5; D is possibly TRBD1 (5 bases). CDR1 is ENHRY and CDR2 is SYGVKD in the germline V gene. The CDR3 runs to 14 residues. V dropped 6 bases and J dropped 5 bases, with 14 bases sitting between them. The CDR3 here is CAISRQRGDQPQHF. The CDR3 DNA follows: TGTGCCATCAGCAGACAGCGGGGAGATCAGCCCCAGCATTTT.

The J gene is TRBJ2-1, the V gene TRBV19; 8 bases align to TRBD2. The germline V gene has CDR1 LNHDA and CDR2 SQIVND (reference sequence). The CDR3 runs to 15 residues. V trimming: 5 bases; J trimming: 4 bases; junction bases outside the gene matches: 7. For the CDR3, the DNA is TGTGCCAGTAGTCTTGGACTAGCCCTATACAATGAGCAGTTCTTC. As protein: CASSLGLALYNEQFF.

This clone showed up just once. The V call is TRBV12-3 or TRBV12-4, the J call TRBJ2-1, with D hard to call. V lost 8 bases and J 6 bases, leaving 11 bases between the germline ends. The CDR3 consists of 12 residues. Here the CDR3 reads CASFWGSNEQFF. The CDR3 coding sequence is TGTGCCAGCTTCTGGGGAAGCAATGAGCAGTTCTTC.

This clone was detected a few times. The V gene is TRBV10-1, the J gene TRBJ2-3, with TRBD2 identical over 8 bases. The length of the CDR3 is 15 residues. The junction had 7 bases not matched to a gene; V was cut back by 6 bases and J by 2 bases. CDR1 and CDR2 (germline): WNHNN, SYGVQD (reference sequence). The CDR3 nucleotides are TGCGCCAGCAGAGACCACGGGGGGGCCACAGATACGCAGTATTTT. Translated, it gives CASRDHGGATDTQYF.

V usage is TRBV27 and J usage is TRBJ2-7; TRBD2 matches at 9 bases. Germline-derived CDR1 and CDR2 are MNHEY and SMNVEV (reference sequence). This CDR3 spans 14 amino acids. Unmatched junction bases numbered 6, after V lost 2 bases and J lost 7 bases. CDR3 coding DNA: TGTGCCAGCAGTTTAGCGGGAGGGCTGGGGGAGCAGTACTTC. Translation gives CASSLAGGLGEQYF.

The rearrangement uses TRBV30 and TRBJ2-2; D call uncertain. V lost 4 bases and J lost 6, with 6 bases in between. This CDR3 region has 11 residues. The germline V gene encodes CDR1 GTSNPN and CDR2 SVGIG (reference sequence). The CDR3 loop is CAWTRAGELFF. The CDR3 region has the DNA TGTGCCTGGACCCGGGCCGGGGAGCTGTTTTTT.

CDR3 loop: CASSEESNWVYGYTF. CDR3 bases: TGTGCCAGCAGTGAAGAGTCGAATTGGGTCTATGGCTACACCTTC. The chain employs TRBV2 and TRBJ1-2; no clear D gene. Germline CDR1 and CDR2: SNHLY and FYNNEI. Deletions cut 1 base from V and 4 bases from J, with 13 bases between. The CDR3 sequence is 15 residues long.

This sequence joins TRBV27 and TRBJ2-5; perhaps TRBD2 as D (6 bases). V was clipped by 3 bases and J by 2 bases, with 16 bases between them. The CDR3 spans 16 residues. Germline V lookup: CDR1 MNHEY, CDR2 SMNVEV (reference sequence). DNA of the CDR3: TGTGCCAGCAGTTTTCAGGGACTCGGAGGGCAAGAGACCCAGTACTTC. Protein product: CASSFQGLGGQETQYF.

The chain carries TRBV7-9 and TRBJ2-7; 10 bases are a match to TRBD1. The CDR3 is 15 amino acids. The V and J ends lost 4 bases and 7 bases, in that order; junction bases with no gene match: 10. Germline V gene lookup returns CDR1 SEHNR and CDR2 FQNEAQ (reference sequence). For the CDR3, the DNA is TGTGCCAGCAGCTCCGCGGGACAGGGGAACAGGGAGCAGTACTTC. Its protein is CASSSAGQGNREQYF.

This sequence joins TRBV5-8 and TRBJ2-5, with D maybe TRBD2 (5 bases). Germline V gene lookup returns CDR1 SGHTS and CDR2 YDEGEE. The CDR3 loop spans 14 amino acids. Deletions cut 0 bases from V and 2 bases from J, with 8 bases between. The CDR3 here is CASSLASGQETQYF. The CDR3 DNA sequence: TGTGCCAGCAGCTTGGCCTCGGGGCAAGAGACCCAGTACTTC.

The chain couples TRBV5-1 to TRBJ2-2; 11 nucleotides align to TRBD1. Looked up from germline, CDR1 is SGHRS and CDR2 is YFSETQ. Trimming at V came to 4 bases and at J to 6 bases, leaving 5 bases not matched to a gene. This CDR3 is 15 amino acids long. The CDR3: CASSGDRGLAGELFF. CDR3 in DNA: TGCGCCAGCAGCGGGGACAGGGGGTTGGCCGGGGAGCTGTTTTTT.

The rearrangement joins TRBV9 to TRBJ2-5; D unresolved. Germline V CDR1 and CDR2: SGDLS, YYNGEE. V lost 0 bases, J lost 1 base, and 13 bases lay in between. The length of the CDR3 is 16 residues. CDR3 in amino acids: CASSVELRPGQETQYF. The CDR3 nucleotides are TGTGCCAGCAGCGTAGAACTGAGGCCGGGCCAAGAGACCCAGTACTTC. Complete variable domain (other parts from reference TRBV9 and TRBJ2-5): DSGVTQTPKHLITATGQRVTLRCSPRSGDLSVYWYQQSLDQGLQFLIQYYNGEERAKGNILERFSAQQFPDLHSELNLSSLELGDSALYFCASSVELRPGQETQYFGPGTRLLVL.

This chain joins TRBV9 and TRBJ2-1; D unclear. The CDR3 is made up of 12 amino acids. Germline loops: CDR1 SGDLS, CDR2 YYNGEE. V was clipped by 0 bases and J by 5 bases, with 3 bases between them. CDR3 residues: CASSVGDNEQFF. DNA of the CDR3: TGTGCCAGCAGCGTAGGGGACAATGAGCAGTTCTTC.

This chain joins TRBV24-1 and TRBJ1-4; a possible D gene is TRBD1 (5 bases). Germline V gene data show CDR1 as KGHDR and CDR2 as SFDVKD. CDR3 size: 15 residues. Trimming cost V 4 bases and J 7 bases, with 15 bases left between them. Here the CDR3 DNA reads TGTGCCACCAGTGACCCCGGGACGACGGGTGAAAAACTGTTTTTT. Its protein product is CATSDPGTTGEKLFF.

The chain employs TRBV5-1 and TRBJ1-2; 9 nucleotides line up with TRBD1. The CDR3 has 13 amino acids. The junction had 7 bases not matched to a gene; V was cut back by 5 bases and J by 8 bases. Germline loops: CDR1 SGHRS, CDR2 YFSETQ. This CDR3 is CASSGTGIYGYTF. CDR3 nucleotides: TGCGCCAGCAGTGGGACAGGGATCTACGGCTACACCTTC.

The V gene is TRBV7-2, the J gene TRBJ1-1, with D possibly matching TRBD1 (6 bases). V lost 0 bases and J 7 bases, leaving 12 bases between the germline ends. Germline V lookup: CDR1 SGHTA, CDR2 FQGNSA. There are 14 residues in the CDR3. CDR3 in amino acids: CASSLATEQGEAFF. As DNA, the CDR3 is TGTGCCAGCAGCTTAGCGACAGAACAGGGTGAAGCTTTCTTT.